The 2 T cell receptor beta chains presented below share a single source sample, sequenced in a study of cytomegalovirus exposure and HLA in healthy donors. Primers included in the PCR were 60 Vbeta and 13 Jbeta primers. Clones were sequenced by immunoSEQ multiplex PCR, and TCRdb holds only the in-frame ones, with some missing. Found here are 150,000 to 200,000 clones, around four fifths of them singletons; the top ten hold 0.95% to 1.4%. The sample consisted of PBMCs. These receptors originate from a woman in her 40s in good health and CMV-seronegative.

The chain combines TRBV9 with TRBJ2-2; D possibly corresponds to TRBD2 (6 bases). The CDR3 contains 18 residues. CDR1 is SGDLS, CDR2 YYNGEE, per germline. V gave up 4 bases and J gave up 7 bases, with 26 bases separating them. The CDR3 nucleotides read TGTGCCAGCAGCCCCCGTTCGGGGGACCCCATTGGTATCGGGGAGCTGTTTTTT. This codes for CASSPRSGDPIGIGELFF.

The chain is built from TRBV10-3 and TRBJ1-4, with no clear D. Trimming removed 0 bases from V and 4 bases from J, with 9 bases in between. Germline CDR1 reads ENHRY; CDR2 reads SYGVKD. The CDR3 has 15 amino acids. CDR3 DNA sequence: TGTGCCATCAGTGAGTCATCGAACTATAATGAAAAACTGTTTTTT. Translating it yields CAISESSNYNEKLFF.